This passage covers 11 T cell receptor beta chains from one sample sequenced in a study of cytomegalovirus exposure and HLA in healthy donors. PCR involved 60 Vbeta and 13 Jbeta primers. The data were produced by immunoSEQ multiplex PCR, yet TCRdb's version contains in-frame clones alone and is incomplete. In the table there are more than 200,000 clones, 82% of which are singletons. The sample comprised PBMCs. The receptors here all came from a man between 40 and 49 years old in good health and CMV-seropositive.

The CDR3 region is CASSPQGTLNEQFF. For the CDR3, the DNA is TGTGCCAGCTCACCTCAGGGAACACTTAATGAGCAGTTCTTC. This chain links TRBV18 with TRBJ2-1, with D possibly TRBD1 on 5 matching bases. V was clipped by 3 bases and J by 7 bases, with 13 bases between them. The CDR3 is 14 residues long. Germline V gives CDR1 KGHSH, CDR2 LQKENI.

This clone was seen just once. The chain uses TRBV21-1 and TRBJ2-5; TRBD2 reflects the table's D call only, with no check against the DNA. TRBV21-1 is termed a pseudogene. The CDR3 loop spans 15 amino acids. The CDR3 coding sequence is TGTGCCAGCAGCAAAGGGGGGGACCCGGACGAGACCCAGTACTTC. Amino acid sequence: CASSKGGDPDETQYF.

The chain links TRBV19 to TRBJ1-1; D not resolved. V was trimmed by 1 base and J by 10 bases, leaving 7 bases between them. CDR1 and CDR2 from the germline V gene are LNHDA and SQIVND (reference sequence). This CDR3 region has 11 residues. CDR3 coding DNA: TGTGCCAGTAGTATAGGAGTTGGAGCTTTCTTT. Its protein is CASSIGVGAFF. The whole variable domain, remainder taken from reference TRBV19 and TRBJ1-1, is DGGITQSPKYLFRKEGQNVTLSCEQNLNHDAMYWYRQDPGQGLRLIYYSQIVNDFQKGDIAEGYSVSREKKESFPLTVTSAQKNPTAFYLCASSIGVGAFFGQGTRLTVV.

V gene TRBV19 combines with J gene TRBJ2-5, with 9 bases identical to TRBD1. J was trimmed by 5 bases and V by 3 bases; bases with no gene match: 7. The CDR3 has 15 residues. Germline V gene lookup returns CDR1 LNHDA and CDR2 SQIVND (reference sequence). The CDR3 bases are TGTGCCAGTAGTATGAACAGGGGGCGGGGGGAGACCCAGTACTTC. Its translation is CASSMNRGRGETQYF.

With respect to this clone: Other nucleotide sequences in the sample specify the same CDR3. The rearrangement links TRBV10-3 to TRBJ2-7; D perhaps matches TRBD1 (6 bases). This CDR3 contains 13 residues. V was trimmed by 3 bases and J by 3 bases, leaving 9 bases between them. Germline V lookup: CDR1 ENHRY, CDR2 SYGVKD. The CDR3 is CAISDQGGYEQYV. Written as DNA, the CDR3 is TGTGCCATCAGTGATCAAGGGGGCTACGAGCAGTACGTC.

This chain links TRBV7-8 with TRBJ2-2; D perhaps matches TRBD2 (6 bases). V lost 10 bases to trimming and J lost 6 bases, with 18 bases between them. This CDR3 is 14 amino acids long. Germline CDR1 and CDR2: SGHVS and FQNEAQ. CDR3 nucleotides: TGTGCCACCCTGGGCCTAGCGAGGGCCGGGGAGCTGTTTTTT. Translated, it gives CATLGLARAGELFF.

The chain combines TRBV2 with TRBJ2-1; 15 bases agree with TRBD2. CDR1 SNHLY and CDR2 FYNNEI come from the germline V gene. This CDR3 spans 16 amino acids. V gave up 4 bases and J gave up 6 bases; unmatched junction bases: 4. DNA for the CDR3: TGTGCCAGCAGTGCCCGGACTAGCGGGAGGGCCAATGAGCAGTTCTTC. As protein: CASSARTSGRANEQFF.

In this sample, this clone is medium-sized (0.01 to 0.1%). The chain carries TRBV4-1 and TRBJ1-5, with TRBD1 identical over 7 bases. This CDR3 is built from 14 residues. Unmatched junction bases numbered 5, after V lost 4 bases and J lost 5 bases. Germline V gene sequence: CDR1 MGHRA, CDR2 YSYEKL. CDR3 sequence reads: CASSLRDSDQPQHF. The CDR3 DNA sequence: TGCGCCAGCAGCCTCCGGGACAGCGATCAGCCCCAGCATTTT.

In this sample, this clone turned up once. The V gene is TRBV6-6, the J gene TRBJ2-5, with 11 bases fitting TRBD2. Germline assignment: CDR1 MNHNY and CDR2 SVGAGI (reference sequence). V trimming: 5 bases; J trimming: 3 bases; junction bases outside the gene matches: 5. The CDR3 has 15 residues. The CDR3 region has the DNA TGTGCCAGCAGTACCATGGGACTAGCGGAAGAGACCCAGTACTTC. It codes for CASSTMGLAEETQYF.

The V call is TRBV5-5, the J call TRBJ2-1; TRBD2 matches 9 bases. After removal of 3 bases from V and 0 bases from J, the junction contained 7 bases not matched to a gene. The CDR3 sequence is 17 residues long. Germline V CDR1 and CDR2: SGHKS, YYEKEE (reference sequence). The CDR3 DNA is TGTGCCAGCAGCTCGAAGACTAGCGGTGTCTCCTACAATGAGCAGTTCTTC. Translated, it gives CASSSKTSGVSYNEQFF.

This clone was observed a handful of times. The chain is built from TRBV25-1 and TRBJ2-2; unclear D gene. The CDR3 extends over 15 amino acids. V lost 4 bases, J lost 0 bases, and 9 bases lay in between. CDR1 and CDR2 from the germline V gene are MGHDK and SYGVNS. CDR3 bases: TGTGCCAGCAGTGGAATCCACTCGAACACCGGGGAGCTGTTTTTT. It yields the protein CASSGIHSNTGELFF.